The 30 T cell receptor beta chains listed next were all sequenced from one sample in a study of blood T cell repertoires in COVID-19 (dated by TCRdb to about 2020). Receptors were amplified or captured by the immunoSEQ multiplex PCR assay. TCRdb obtained this table from immuneACCESS and retained in-frame rearrangements with V and J assigned. These tables miss some clones; where compared with another copy, unresolved V genes account for less than half of the shortfall, and the remainder is unexplained. Present in this sample are approximately 90,000 clones, less than 90% of which were seen just once. The ten top clones hold about 19% of the sample. The sample taken for sequencing was peripheral blood. The receptors were gathered from a woman aged 80 or over with acute or convalescent COVID-19.

This chain links TRBV11-3 with TRBJ1-1; a weak D match, TRBD1 (5 bases). V gave up 2 bases and J gave up 0 bases, with 7 bases separating them. The germline CDR1 and CDR2 sequences are SGHNT and YENEEA. This CDR3 has 14 amino acids. The CDR3 DNA sequence: TGTGCCAGCAGCTTACGACAGATGAACACTGAAGCTTTCTTT. It encodes CASSLRQMNTEAFF.

Note on this clone: One junction end does not reproduce the germline sequence, and a read error may be involved. This chain uses TRBV7-2 with TRBJ2-3; TRBD2 agrees at 13 bases. The CDR3 sequence is 12 residues long. Germline V lookup: CDR1 SGHTA, CDR2 FQGNSA. CDR3 nucleotides: TGTGCCAGCAGCCCAGGACTAGCGGGGGAAAATTTT. Translation gives CASSPGLAGENF. Supplemented by reference TRBV7-2 and TRBJ2-3, the full variable domain reads GAGVSQSPSNKVTEKGKDVELRCDPISGHTALYWYRQSLGQGLEFLIYFQGNSAPDKSGLPSDRFSAERTGGSVSTLTIQRTQQEDSAVYLCASSPGLAGENFGPGTRLTVL.

This chain joins TRBV3-1 (or the pseudogene TRBV3-2) and TRBJ2-5; D possibly corresponds to TRBD1 (6 bases). V gave up 8 bases and J gave up 7 bases, with 26 bases separating them. Germline V lookup: CDR1 LGHDT, CDR2 YNNKEL (reference sequence). This CDR3 has 16 residues. This CDR3 is CASGPLPQGAASTQYF. CDR3 sequence (DNA): TGTGCCAGCGGGCCGCTACCACAGGGAGCAGCGTCGACCCAGTACTTC.

This clone came up a few times. The chain joins TRBV19 to TRBJ1-4; 7 bases match TRBD1. The V gene's germline CDR1 is LNHDA and CDR2 SQIVND (reference sequence). V was clipped by 7 bases and J by 0 bases; unmatched bases: 2. The CDR3 runs 14 residues. CDR3 residues: CASTDRATNEKLFF. Here the CDR3 DNA reads TGTGCCAGTACCGACAGGGCAACTAATGAAAAACTGTTTTTT.

The V gene is TRBV6-5, the J gene TRBJ2-7; TRBD2 is a possible D gene (5 bases). V lost 6 bases, J lost 0 bases, and 12 bases lay in between. CDR1 is MNHEY and CDR2 is SVGAGI in the germline V gene. The CDR3 is 14 amino acids. CDR3 amino acids: CASRRGQSSYEQYF. In nucleotides, the CDR3 is TGTGCCAGCAGAAGAGGGCAGAGCTCCTACGAGCAGTACTTC.

The rearrangement links TRBV15 to TRBJ1-4; D not resolved. Between the trimmed V and J ends, which lost 5 bases and 8 bases, there was a span of 15 bases. Germline CDR1 is LNHNV and CDR2 is YYDKDF (reference sequence). This CDR3 contains 14 residues. CDR3 region: CATSRGDPREKLFF. The CDR3 nucleotides are TGTGCCACCAGCCGCGGCGACCCGAGGGAAAAACTGTTTTTT.

This chain joins TRBV12-5 and TRBJ2-3; TRBD2 agrees at 7 bases. The CDR3 extends over 17 amino acids. The J segment lost 8 bases and the V segment lost 0 bases, leaving 14 bases of the junction unmatched. Germline-derived CDR1 and CDR2 are LGHNT and FRNRAP. CDR3 residues: CASGLVLGGGPFGTQYF. DNA of the CDR3: TGTGCTAGTGGTTTGGTACTTGGGGGGGGACCATTCGGTACGCAGTATTTT.

The rearrangement links TRBV5-1 to TRBJ2-1; D possibly corresponds to TRBD1 (7 bases). The CDR3 loop spans 13 amino acids. The germline V gene encodes CDR1 SGHRS and CDR2 YFSETQ. Trimming took off 2 bases at V and 7 bases at J, with 10 bases between the two ends. The CDR3 loop is CASSLQGRNEQFF. For the CDR3, the DNA is TGCGCCAGCAGCTTACAGGGGAGGAATGAGCAGTTCTTC.

The J gene is TRBJ1-5, the V gene TRBV12-3 or TRBV12-4; D is uncertain. The V gene lost 6 bases and the J gene lost 3 bases, with 9 bases spanning the gap. CDR3 size: 13 residues. The CDR3 DNA reads as TGTGCCAGCAGCCGACGGGACAATCAGCCCCAGCATTTT. Translation gives CASSRRDNQPQHF.

This chain links TRBV27 with TRBJ1-6; 9 bases align to TRBD1. CDR1 is MNHEY, CDR2 SMNVEV, per germline (reference sequence). This CDR3 has 16 amino acids. V was pared by 4 bases and J by 7 bases, with 8 bases of the junction left unmatched. Here the CDR3 DNA reads TGTGCCAGCAGTTCCCGGGGACAGGGTTGGAATTCACCCCTCCACTTT. Protein product: CASSSRGQGWNSPLHF.

This chain links TRBV28 with TRBJ2-3; 8 bases align to TRBD1. V lost 4 bases to trimming and J lost 1 base; unmatched junction nucleotides: 16. Germline V gene lookup returns CDR1 MDHEN and CDR2 SYDVKM. This CDR3 has 19 amino acids. The CDR3 DNA is TGTGCCAGCAGTTCATACGCCGACCCAGACAGGGGAGGCACAGATACGCAGTATTTT. Its translation is CASSSYADPDRGGTDTQYF.

Only one count was recorded for this clone. This chain uses TRBV19 with TRBJ2-7, with 9 bases identical to TRBD1. CDR1 is LNHDA, CDR2 SQIVND, per germline (reference sequence). This CDR3 region has 15 residues. V lost 3 bases, J lost 2 bases, and 5 bases stayed unmatched. The CDR3: CASSIMDRGAYEQYF. In DNA form, the CDR3 reads TGTGCCAGTAGTATCATGGACAGGGGAGCCTACGAGCAGTACTTC.

This clone was picked up a small number of times. The chain joins TRBV23-1 to TRBJ1-1; the D is unclear. TRBV23-1 is an open reading frame whose function is uncertain. The CDR3 contains 13 residues. Deletions cut 3 bases from V and 3 bases from J, with 8 bases between. The CDR3 nucleotides are TGCGCCAGCAGTCAGGAGGCTTACACTGAAGCTTTCTTT. This sequence encodes CASSQEAYTEAFF.

The CDR3 loop reads CASSNSVNSPLHF. In nucleotides, the CDR3 is TGTGCCAGTAGTAACAGTGTCAATTCACCCCTCCACTTT. This chain joins TRBV19 and TRBJ1-6; D is uncertain. The V gene's germline CDR1 is LNHDA and CDR2 SQIVND (reference sequence). Trimming shortened V by 4 bases and J by 7 bases, and 8 bases separated the two germline ends. CDR3 length: 13 residues.

The V gene is TRBV6-5, the J gene TRBJ2-5; TRBD2 agrees at 7 bases. CDR3 size: 13 residues. Germline CDR1 reads MNHEY; CDR2 reads SVGAGI. V shed 6 bases, J shed 5 bases, and the junction held 6 bases outside the gene matches. The DNA for the CDR3 is TGTGCCAGCAGCCCGGGGAGGGAGGAGACCCAGTACTTC. Residues: CASSPGREETQYF.

A single count supports this clone. The chain recombines TRBV27 with TRBJ1-5; D possibly corresponds to TRBD1 (5 bases). This CDR3 has 15 amino acids. V was pared by 2 bases and J by 4 bases, with 12 bases between. The germline V gene encodes CDR1 MNHEY and CDR2 SMNVEV (reference sequence). The chain's CDR3 is CASSLKGTGNQPQHF. In DNA, the CDR3 is TGTGCCAGCAGTTTAAAGGGTACAGGTAATCAGCCCCAGCATTTT.

This sequence joins TRBV3-1 (or the pseudogene TRBV3-2) and TRBJ2-7; unclear D gene. The CDR3 runs to 15 residues. With 1 base removed from V and 4 bases from J, the gap between germline ends came to 14 bases. Germline V gene lookup returns CDR1 LGHDT and CDR2 YNNKEL (reference sequence). The CDR3 sequence: CASSQGAKAPYEQYF. The CDR3 DNA reads TGTGCCAGCAGCCAAGGGGCAAAAGCTCCTTACGAGCAGTACTTC.

This clone was picked up a small number of times. This sequence joins TRBV11-2 and TRBJ1-2, with TRBD1 as a possible D gene (5 bases). The CDR3 covers 14 residues. Germline V gene lookup returns CDR1 SGHAT and CDR2 FQNNGV. V was trimmed by 3 bases and J by 6 bases, leaving 14 bases between them. CDR3 in DNA: TGTGCCAGCAGCTTTTTTTTGGGGGAGGATGGCTACACCTTC. It is translated as CASSFFLGEDGYTF.

The CDR3 is CASSVAGEQFF. The CDR3 DNA reads TGCGCCAGCAGTGTAGCGGGGGAGCAGTTCTTC. The chain is built from TRBV4-1 and TRBJ2-1; TRBD2 matches 8 bases. CDR1 and CDR2 (germline): MGHRA, YSYEKL. With 6 bases clipped from V and 10 bases from J, the junction kept 2 bases outside the gene matches. This CDR3 region has 11 residues.

The J gene is TRBJ2-5, the V gene TRBV11-2, with TRBD2 matching 13 bases. The CDR3 runs 16 residues. Per the germline V gene, CDR1 is SGHAT and CDR2 is FQNNGV. Trimming at V came to 5 bases and at J to 2 bases, leaving 5 bases not matched to a gene. The CDR3, as DNA: TGTGCCAGCAGCCCGGGGACTAGCGGGGAGCAAGAGACCCAGTACTTC. Residues: CASSPGTSGEQETQYF.

The V gene is TRBV6-5, the J gene TRBJ1-6; D gene unclear. The V end was cut by 6 bases, the J end by 6 bases, with 12 bases between. The CDR3 consists of 14 residues. CDR1 and CDR2 from the germline V gene are MNHEY and SVGAGI. The CDR3 sequence is CASRHDTANSPLHF. The CDR3 region has the DNA TGTGCCAGCAGGCATGACACGGCTAATTCACCCCTCCACTTT.

CDR3 in amino acids: CASSLAGQDNEKLFF. Here the CDR3 DNA reads TGTGCCAGCAGCTTGGCAGGACAGGATAATGAAAAACTGTTTTTT. The chain is built from TRBV5-4 and TRBJ1-4; TRBD1 aligns across 7 bases. The CDR3 spans 15 residues. The V gene end was trimmed by 0 bases and the J gene end by 4 bases; junction bases not matched to a gene: 3. CDR1 is SGHNT and CDR2 is YYREEE in the germline V gene (reference sequence).

The rearrangement uses TRBV10-1 and TRBJ2-1; 7 bases fit TRBD2. The germline CDR1 and CDR2 sequences are WNHNN and SYGVQD (reference sequence). V shed 2 bases and J 3 bases; nucleotides not matched to a gene: 10. This CDR3 contains 17 residues. The DNA of the CDR3 is TGCGCCAGCAGTGAGATCTCAGGTGGCGGGGGCTACAATGAGCAGTTCTTC. It encodes CASSEISGGGGYNEQFF.

The CDR3 DNA reads as TGTGCCAGTAGTAGAACAGGGCCAACTAATGAAAAACTGTTTTTT. This codes for CASSRTGPTNEKLFF. The V and J genes are TRBV19 and TRBJ1-4; D perhaps matches TRBD1 (6 bases). With 4 bases removed from V and 0 bases from J, the gap between germline ends came to 9 bases. The CDR3 runs 15 residues. Germline CDR1 and CDR2: LNHDA and SQIVND (reference sequence).

This clone has only one observation. The CDR3 coding sequence is TGTGCCGGAAGCCGACAGGGCGTTAATGAAAAACTGTTTTTT. It translates to CAGSRQGVNEKLFF. The chain employs TRBV30 and TRBJ1-4, with 7 nucleotides matching TRBD1. Germline values: CDR1 GTSNPN, CDR2 SVGIG (reference sequence). The V and J ends lost 8 bases and 4 bases, in that order; junction bases with no gene match: 10. This CDR3 is built from 14 residues. Full variable domain (missing parts from reference TRBV30 and TRBJ1-4): SQTIHQWPATLVQPVGSPLSLECTVEGTSNPNLYWYRQAAGRGLQLLFYSVGIGQISSEVPQNLSASRPQDRQFILSSKKLLLSDSGFYLCAGSRQGVNEKLFFGSGTQLSVL.

The CDR3 loop is CSAGQGPNTEAFF. As DNA, the CDR3 is TGCAGCGCCGGACAGGGGCCTAACACTGAAGCTTTCTTT. The V and J genes are TRBV29-1 and TRBJ1-1; 9 nucleotides align to TRBD1. J lost 2 bases, V lost 7 bases, and 5 bases had no gene match. Germline values: CDR1 SQVTM, CDR2 ANQGSEA. There are 13 residues in the CDR3.

The gene calls are TRBV10-3 and TRBJ2-7; no reliable D call. Germline CDR1 is ENHRY and CDR2 is SYGVKD. Trimming removed 4 bases at V and 4 bases at J, with 8 bases between. This CDR3 has 12 residues. The DNA for the CDR3 is TGTGCCATCAGTGTCGAGCTTTACGAGCAGTACTTC. Translation gives CAISVELYEQYF.

The chain recombines TRBV27 with TRBJ2-3, with 9 positions matching TRBD2. This CDR3 spans 16 amino acids. CDR1 and CDR2 from the germline V gene are MNHEY and SMNVEV (reference sequence). The ends lost 4 bases at V and 8 bases at J; junction bases unmatched: 13. CDR3 nucleotide sequence: TGTGCCAGCAGTTCCTCCGGGACTAGCTTTTTAGTTACGCAGTATTTT. Translated: CASSSSGTSFLVTQYF.

This clone has a handful of counts. The gene calls are TRBV10-3 and TRBJ1-4, with 12 nucleotides matching TRBD1. This CDR3 has 14 residues. CDR1 and CDR2 (germline): ENHRY, SYGVKD. V shed 10 bases, J shed 7 bases, and the junction held 7 bases outside the gene matches. CDR3 in amino acids: CATSGTGGGEKLFF. In DNA, the CDR3 is TGTGCCACCAGCGGGACAGGGGGCGGTGAAAAACTGTTTTTT.

This chain connects TRBV7-2 to TRBJ1-2; 7 bases line up with TRBD1. The CDR3 spans 13 residues. Germline CDR1 reads SGHTA; CDR2 reads FQGNSA. Trimming at V came to 5 bases and at J to 8 bases, leaving 8 bases not matched to a gene. CDR3 in amino acids: CASSPTGDGGYTF. Here the CDR3 DNA reads TGTGCCAGCAGCCCCACAGGGGATGGAGGCTACACCTTC. Looking up the rest from reference TRBV7-2 and TRBJ1-2 gives the full variable domain: GAGVSQSPSNKVTEKGKDVELRCDPISGHTALYWYRQSLGQGLEFLIYFQGNSAPDKSGLPSDRFSAERTGGSVSTLTIQRTQQEDSAVYLCASSPTGDGGYTFGSGTRLTVV.